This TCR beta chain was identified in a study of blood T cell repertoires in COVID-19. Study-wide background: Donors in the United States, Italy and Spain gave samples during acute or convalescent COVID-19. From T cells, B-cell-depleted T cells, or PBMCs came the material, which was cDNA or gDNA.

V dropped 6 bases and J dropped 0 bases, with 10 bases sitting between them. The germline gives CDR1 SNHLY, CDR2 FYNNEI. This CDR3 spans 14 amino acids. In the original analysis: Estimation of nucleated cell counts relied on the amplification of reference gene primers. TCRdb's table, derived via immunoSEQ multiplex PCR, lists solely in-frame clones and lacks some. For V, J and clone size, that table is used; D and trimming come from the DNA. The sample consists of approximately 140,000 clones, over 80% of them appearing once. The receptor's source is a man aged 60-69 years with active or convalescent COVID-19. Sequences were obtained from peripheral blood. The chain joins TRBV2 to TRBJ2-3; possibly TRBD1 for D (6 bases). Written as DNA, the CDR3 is TGTGCCAGCAGGGAGGACAGAAGCACAGATACGCAGTATTTT. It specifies CASREDRSTDTQYF.